What follows describes a single TCR beta chain. The antigen is unknown. The data belong to a study of cytomegalovirus exposure and HLA in healthy donors. Germline V gives CDR1 MGHRA, CDR2 YSYEKL. The CDR3 loop spans 15 amino acids. J was trimmed by 2 bases and V by 3 bases; bases with no gene match: 2. 60 Vbeta and 13 Jbeta primers were used in PCR. The table came from immunoSEQ multiplex PCR; TCRdb's copy has only in-frame clones and leaves some out. Of more than 100,000 clones listed, 79% were seen once; the top ten hold 1.1%. Regarding the study as a whole: Sequencing depth across donors, presence/absence analyses assumed, was roughly uniform.

Sequencing was performed on PBMCs. This rearrangement joins TRBV4-1 to TRBJ2-5; 11 bases agree with TRBD1. The clonotype was recovered from a male donor in good health and CMV-seronegative. The CDR3 spells CASSQGQGGQETQYF. The CDR3 DNA is TGCGCCAGCAGCCAGGGACAGGGGGGTCAAGAGACCCAGTACTTC.